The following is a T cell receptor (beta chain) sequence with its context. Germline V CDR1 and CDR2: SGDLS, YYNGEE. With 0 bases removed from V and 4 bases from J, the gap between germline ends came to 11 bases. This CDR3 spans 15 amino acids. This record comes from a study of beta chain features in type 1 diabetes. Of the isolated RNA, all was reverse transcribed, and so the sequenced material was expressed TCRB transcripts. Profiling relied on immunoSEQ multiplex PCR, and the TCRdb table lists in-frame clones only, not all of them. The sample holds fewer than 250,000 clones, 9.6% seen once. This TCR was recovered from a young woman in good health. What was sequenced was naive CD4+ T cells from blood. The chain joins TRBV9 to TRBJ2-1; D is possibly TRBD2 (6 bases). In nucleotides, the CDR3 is TGTGCCAGCAGCGTAGCCGGGGGTAAATACAATGAGCAGTTCTTC. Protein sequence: CASSVAGGKYNEQFF. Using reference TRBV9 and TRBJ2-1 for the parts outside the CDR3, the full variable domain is DSGVTQTPKHLITATGQRVTLRCSPRSGDLSVYWYQQSLDQGLQFLIQYYNGEERAKGNILERFSAQQFPDLHSELNLSSLELGDSALYFCASSVAGGKYNEQFFGPGTRLTVL.